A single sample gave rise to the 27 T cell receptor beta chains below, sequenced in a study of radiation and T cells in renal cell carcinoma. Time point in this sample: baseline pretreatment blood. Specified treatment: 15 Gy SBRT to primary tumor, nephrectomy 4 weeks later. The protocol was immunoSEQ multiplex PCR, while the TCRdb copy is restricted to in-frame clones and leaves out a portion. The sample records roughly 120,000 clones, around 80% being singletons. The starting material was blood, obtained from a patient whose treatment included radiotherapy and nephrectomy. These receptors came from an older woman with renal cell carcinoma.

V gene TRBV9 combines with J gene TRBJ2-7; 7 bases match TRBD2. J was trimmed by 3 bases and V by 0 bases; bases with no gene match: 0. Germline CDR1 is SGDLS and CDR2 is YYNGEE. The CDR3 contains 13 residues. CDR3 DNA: TGTGCCAGCAGCGTAGGGGACTACTACGAGCAGTACTTC. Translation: CASSVGDYYEQYF.

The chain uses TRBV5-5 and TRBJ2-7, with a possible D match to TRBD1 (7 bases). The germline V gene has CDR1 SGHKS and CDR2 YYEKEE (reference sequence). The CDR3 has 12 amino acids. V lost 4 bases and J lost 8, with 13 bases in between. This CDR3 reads CASSPGGTQQYF. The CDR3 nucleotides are TGTGCCAGCAGCCCAGGGGGGACACAGCAGTACTTC.

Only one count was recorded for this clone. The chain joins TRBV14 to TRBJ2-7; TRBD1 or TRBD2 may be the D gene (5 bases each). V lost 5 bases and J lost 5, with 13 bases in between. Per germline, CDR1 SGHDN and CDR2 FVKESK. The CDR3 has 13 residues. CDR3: CASSFMGDHEQYF. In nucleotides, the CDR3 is TGTGCCAGCAGCTTTATGGGGGACCACGAGCAGTACTTC. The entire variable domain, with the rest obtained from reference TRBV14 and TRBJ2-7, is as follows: EAGVTQFPSHSVIEKGQTVTLRCDPISGHDNLYWYRRVMGKEIKFLLHFVKESKQDESGMPNNRFLAERTGGTYSTLKVQPAELEDSGVYFCASSFMGDHEQYFGPGTRLTVT.

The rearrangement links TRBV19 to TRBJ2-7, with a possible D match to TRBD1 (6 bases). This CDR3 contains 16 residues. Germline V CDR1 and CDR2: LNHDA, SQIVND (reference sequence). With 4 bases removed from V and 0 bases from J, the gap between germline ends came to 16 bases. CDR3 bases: TGTGCCAGTAGTAGAAGCCTTTGGGACATCTCCTACGAGCAGTACTTC. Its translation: CASSRSLWDISYEQYF.

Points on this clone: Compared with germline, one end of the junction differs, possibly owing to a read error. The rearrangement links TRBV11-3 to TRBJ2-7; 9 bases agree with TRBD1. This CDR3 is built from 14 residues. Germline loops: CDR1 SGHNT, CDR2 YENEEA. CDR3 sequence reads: CASSVDRGSYEQYF. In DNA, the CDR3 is TGTGCCAGCAGCGTAGACAGGGGGTCCTACGAGCAGTACTTC.

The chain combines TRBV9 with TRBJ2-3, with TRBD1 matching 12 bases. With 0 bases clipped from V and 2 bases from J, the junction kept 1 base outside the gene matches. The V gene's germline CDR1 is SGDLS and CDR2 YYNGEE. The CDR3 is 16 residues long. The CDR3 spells CASSVGDRGHTDTQYF. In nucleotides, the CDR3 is TGTGCCAGCAGCGTAGGGGACAGGGGGCACACAGATACGCAGTATTTT.

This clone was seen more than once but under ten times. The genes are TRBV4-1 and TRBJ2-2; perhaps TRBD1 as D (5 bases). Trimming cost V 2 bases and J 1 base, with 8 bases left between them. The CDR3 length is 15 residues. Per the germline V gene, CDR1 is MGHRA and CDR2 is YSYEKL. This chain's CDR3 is CASSQQGRNTGELFF. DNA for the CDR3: TGCGCCAGCAGCCAACAGGGTAGGAACACCGGGGAGCTGTTTTTT.

The CDR3 DNA follows: TGTGCCAGCACCGGACAGGGGTGGAATGGGGCCAACGTCCTGACTTTC. Translated: CASTGQGWNGANVLTF. J is TRBJ2-6 and V is TRBV5-4; 9 bases line up with TRBD1. The CDR3 sequence is 16 residues long. Germline loops: CDR1 SGHNT, CDR2 YYREEE (reference sequence). The trim removed 6 bases at V and 3 bases at J, leaving 7 bases unmatched.

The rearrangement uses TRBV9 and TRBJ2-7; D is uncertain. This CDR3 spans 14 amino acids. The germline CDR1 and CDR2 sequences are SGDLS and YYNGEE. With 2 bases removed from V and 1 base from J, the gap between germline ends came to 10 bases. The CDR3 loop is CASSVQENSYEQYF. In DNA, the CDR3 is TGTGCCAGCAGCGTCCAGGAAAATTCCTACGAGCAGTACTTC.

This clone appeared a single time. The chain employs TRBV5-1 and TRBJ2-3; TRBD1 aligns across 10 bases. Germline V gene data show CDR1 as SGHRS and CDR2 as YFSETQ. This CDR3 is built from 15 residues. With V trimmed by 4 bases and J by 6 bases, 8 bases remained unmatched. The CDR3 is CASSNRQGARDTQYF. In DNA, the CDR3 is TGCGCCAGCAGCAACCGACAGGGGGCAAGGGATACGCAGTATTTT.

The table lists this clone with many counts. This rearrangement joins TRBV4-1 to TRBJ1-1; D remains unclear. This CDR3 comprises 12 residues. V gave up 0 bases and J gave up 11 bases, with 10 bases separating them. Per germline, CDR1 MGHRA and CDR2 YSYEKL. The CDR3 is CASSQDTVAAFF. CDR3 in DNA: TGCGCCAGCAGCCAAGATACAGTTGCGGCTTTCTTT.

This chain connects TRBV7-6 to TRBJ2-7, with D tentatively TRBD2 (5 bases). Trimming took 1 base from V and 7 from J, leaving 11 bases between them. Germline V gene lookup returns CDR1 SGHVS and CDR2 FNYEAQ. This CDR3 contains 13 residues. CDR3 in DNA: TGTGCCAGCAGCTTAGAAGCCACGGGGGAGCAGTACTTC. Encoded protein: CASSLEATGEQYF.

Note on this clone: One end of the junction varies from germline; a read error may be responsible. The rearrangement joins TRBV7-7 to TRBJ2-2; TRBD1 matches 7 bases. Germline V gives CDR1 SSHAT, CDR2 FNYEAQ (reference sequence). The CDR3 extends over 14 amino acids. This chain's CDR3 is CASSFTGDTGELFF. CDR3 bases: TGTGCTAGCAGCTTCACAGGGGACACCGGGGAGCTGTTTTTT.

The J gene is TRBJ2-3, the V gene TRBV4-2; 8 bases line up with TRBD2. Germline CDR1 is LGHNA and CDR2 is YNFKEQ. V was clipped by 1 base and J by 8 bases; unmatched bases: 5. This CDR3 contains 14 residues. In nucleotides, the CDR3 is TGTGCCAGCAGCCAAGCGCTAGCGGGCTTTACGCAGTATTTT. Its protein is CASSQALAGFTQYF.

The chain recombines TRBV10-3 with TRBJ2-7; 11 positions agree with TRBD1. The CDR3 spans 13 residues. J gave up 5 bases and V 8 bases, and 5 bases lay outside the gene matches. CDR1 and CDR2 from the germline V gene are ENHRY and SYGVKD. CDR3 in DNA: TGTGCCATCGGCGGGACAGGGGGTAACGAGCAGTACTTC. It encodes CAIGGTGGNEQYF.

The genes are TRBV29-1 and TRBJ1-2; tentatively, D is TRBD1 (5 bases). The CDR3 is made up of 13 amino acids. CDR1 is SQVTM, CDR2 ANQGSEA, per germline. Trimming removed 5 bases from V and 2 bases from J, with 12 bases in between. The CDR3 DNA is TGCAGCGTTTCGCAGGGCAACAACTATGGCTACACCTTC. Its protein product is CSVSQGNNYGYTF. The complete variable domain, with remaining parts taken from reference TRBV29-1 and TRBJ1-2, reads SAVISQKPSRDICQRGTSLTIQCQVDSQVTMMFWYRQQPGQSLTLIATANQGSEATYESGFVIDKFPISRPNLTFSTLTVSNMSPEDSSIYLCSVSQGNNYGYTFGSGTRLTVV.

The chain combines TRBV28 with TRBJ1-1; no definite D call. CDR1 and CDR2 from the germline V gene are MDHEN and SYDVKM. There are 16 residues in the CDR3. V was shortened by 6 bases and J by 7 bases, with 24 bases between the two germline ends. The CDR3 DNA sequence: TGTGCCAGCAGCCATCCTCGACGGGCTCAGATAGGTGAAGCTTTCTTT. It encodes CASSHPRRAQIGEAFF.

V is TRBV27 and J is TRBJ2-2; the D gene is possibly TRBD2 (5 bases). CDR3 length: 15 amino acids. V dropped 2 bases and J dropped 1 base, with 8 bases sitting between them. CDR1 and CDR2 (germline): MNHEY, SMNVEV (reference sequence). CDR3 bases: TGTGCCAGCAGTTTAAACAGCGGGAACACCGGGGAGCTGTTTTTT. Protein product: CASSLNSGNTGELFF.

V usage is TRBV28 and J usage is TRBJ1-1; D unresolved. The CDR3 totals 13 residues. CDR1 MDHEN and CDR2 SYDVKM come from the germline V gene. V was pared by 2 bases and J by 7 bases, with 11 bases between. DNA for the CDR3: TGTGCCAGCAGTTTAGGGTTTAGGGATGAAGCTTTCTTT. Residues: CASSLGFRDEAFF.

The CDR3 protein is CASSIGTGRPDEQYF. CDR3 DNA: TGTGCCAGCAGTATAGGGACAGGGAGGCCCGACGAGCAGTACTTC. The genes are TRBV28 and TRBJ2-7, with TRBD1 matching over 9 bases. The CDR3 runs 15 residues. The J segment lost 5 bases and the V segment lost 5 bases, leaving 10 bases of the junction unmatched. Germline loops: CDR1 MDHEN, CDR2 SYDVKM.

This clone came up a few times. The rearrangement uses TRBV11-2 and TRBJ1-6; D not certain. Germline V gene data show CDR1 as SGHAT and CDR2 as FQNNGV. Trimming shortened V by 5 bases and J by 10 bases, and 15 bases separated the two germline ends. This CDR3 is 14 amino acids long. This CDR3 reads CASSPEGSKSPLHF. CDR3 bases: TGTGCCAGCAGCCCCGAAGGGTCGAAATCACCCCTCCACTTT.

The CDR3 loop reads CASSLGPGRANEQFF. The CDR3 DNA follows: TGCGCCAGCAGCTTGGGTCCGGGAAGGGCGAATGAGCAGTTCTTC. The chain combines TRBV5-1 with TRBJ2-1; D is perhaps TRBD2 (5 bases). The V end was cut by 0 bases, the J end by 7 bases, with 14 bases between. Looked up from germline, CDR1 is SGHRS and CDR2 is YFSETQ. CDR3 length: 15 amino acids.

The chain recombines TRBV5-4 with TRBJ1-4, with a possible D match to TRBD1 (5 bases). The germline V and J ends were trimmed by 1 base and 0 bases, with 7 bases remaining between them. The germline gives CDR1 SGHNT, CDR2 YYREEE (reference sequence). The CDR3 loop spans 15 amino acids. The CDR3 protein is CASSLRGATNEKLFF. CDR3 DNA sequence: TGTGCCAGCAGCTTGAGGGGAGCAACTAATGAAAAACTGTTTTTT.

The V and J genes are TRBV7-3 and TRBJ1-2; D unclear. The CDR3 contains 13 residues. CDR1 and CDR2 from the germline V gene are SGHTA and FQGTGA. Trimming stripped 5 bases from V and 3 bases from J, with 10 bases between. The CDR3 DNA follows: TGTGCCAGCAGCCTGGGAGGGTACTATGGCTACACCTTC. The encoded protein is CASSLGGYYGYTF.

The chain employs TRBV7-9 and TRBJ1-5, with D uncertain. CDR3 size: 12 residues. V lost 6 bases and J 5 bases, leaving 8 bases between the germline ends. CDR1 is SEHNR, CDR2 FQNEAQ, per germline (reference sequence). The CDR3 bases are TGTGCCAGCAGTCGGACGGATCAGCCCCAGCATTTT. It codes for CASSRTDQPQHF.

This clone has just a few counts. CDR3 bases: TGTGCCAGCTCAACAAACGGTGGGACTAATGAAAAACTGTTTTTT. The encoded protein is CASSTNGGTNEKLFF. V and J are TRBV18 and TRBJ1-4; D is unresolved. Deletions cut 5 bases from V and 2 bases from J, with 12 bases between. CDR1 is KGHSH and CDR2 is LQKENI in the germline V gene. The CDR3 covers 15 residues.

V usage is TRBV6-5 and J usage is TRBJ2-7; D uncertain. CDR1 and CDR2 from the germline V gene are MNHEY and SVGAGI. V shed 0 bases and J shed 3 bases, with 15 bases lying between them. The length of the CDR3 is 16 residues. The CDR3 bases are TGTGCCAGCAGTTACTCGAACCACTGGCTCCGCTACGAGCAGTACTTC. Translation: CASSYSNHWLRYEQYF.